Described below is a single T cell receptor (beta chain) sequence and its context. This clone occurred a few times. It has no known antigen specificity. Base qualities are not recorded, but no much larger clone differs from it by a single base. This entry belongs to a study of OX40 agonist ivuxolimab in advanced cancers. Concerning the study at large: Ivuxolimab, which targeted the costimulatory receptor OX40 (CD134), was an agonistic, fully human IgG2 monoclonal antibody. Intravenous ivuxolimab was administered to patients every 2 weeks at six dose levels: 0.01, 0.1, 0.3, 1.5, 3 and 10 mg/kg. Among the 50 to 55 dose-escalation patients, about 19 had hepatocellular carcinoma, 15 melanoma, 9 renal cell carcinoma and 9 head and neck cancer. A male proportion of nearly 85% and a mean age of about 60 years, ranging from about 23 to 79, were recorded for the dose-escalation cohort. Prior anti-PD-1, anti-PD-L1 or anti-CTLA-4 therapy was permitted, and approximately 39% of dose-escalation patients had received checkpoint inhibitors. Partial responses were achieved by three dose-escalation patients, of whom one had hepatocellular carcinoma and two had cutaneous melanoma. Peripheral TCRbeta sequencing was intended to test whether TCR sequence diversity was altered and clonal T-cell expansion was caused by ivuxolimab. The paper reports the monotherapy dose-escalation portion (N ≈ 50 patients) of the phase I ivuxolimab trial. Paper-wide results and their limitations: Low levels of normalized T-cell clonal expansion were also seen in some nonresponding patients. The antigen specificity of the clonally expanded peripheral T cells was not determined. In the 0.1-3.0 mg/kg groups, partial responders had among the lowest normalized peripheral clonal expansion, particularly in CD8+ T cells. After ivuxolimab, more expanded clones were found on average in CD8+ T cells than in CD4+ T cells. At doses of 0.1 to 3.0 mg/kg, clonal expansion of both CD4+ and CD8+ blood T cells was observed from baseline to week 6.

Patients with a history of autoimmune disease or receiving systemic immunosuppression were excluded from the trial. Peripheral blood for TCR sequencing was drawn from every dose cohort at baseline, at cycle 4 day 1 and at cycle 7 day 1. The samples were taken from a phase I, first-in-human, multicenter, open-label dose-escalation trial of ivuxolimab. Adults with locally advanced or metastatic melanoma, renal cell carcinoma, hepatocellular carcinoma or head and neck squamous cell carcinoma were enrolled in the trial. Before TCR sequencing, CD4+ T cells and CD8+ T cells from peripheral blood were sorted into separate populations. Genomic DNA was isolated from the sorted cells so that the TCRbeta CDR3 region could be sequenced. The immunoSEQ Assay was used for sequencing of TCRbeta CDR3 regions. Entries here come from immuneACCESS through TCRdb and include only in-frame sequences with V and J called. Some clones fail to appear in such tables; in the studies checked, an unresolved V gene covers under half of the shortfall, and the cause of the remainder is unknown. The sample table lists fewer than 90,000 clones, 75% to 90% of them with a count of one. Approximately 0.4% of the sample comes from the top ten.

The CDR3 runs 13 amino acids, cysteine and phenylalanine included. Just the 39-base CDR3 DNA is kept, in frame starting at base 1. A distance of 19 bases separates the germline ends of V and J, which lose 10 bases and 7 bases respectively. CDR1 and CDR2 are read off the germline V gene (reference sequence) as SEHNR and FQNEAQ. The chain links TRBV7-9 with TRBJ1-2; tentative D gene TRBD1, with 6 bases matching. The material sequenced was CD4+ or CD8+ T cells sorted from blood, taken in a trial of the OX40 agonist ivuxolimab. This TCR was sampled from an adult with an advanced solid tumor such as melanoma, head and neck, liver or kidney cancer. This receptor carries the CDR3 CATPLWGAGGYTF. The sequenced DNA: TGTGCCACCCCACTTTGGGGGGCGGGTGGCTACACCTTC.